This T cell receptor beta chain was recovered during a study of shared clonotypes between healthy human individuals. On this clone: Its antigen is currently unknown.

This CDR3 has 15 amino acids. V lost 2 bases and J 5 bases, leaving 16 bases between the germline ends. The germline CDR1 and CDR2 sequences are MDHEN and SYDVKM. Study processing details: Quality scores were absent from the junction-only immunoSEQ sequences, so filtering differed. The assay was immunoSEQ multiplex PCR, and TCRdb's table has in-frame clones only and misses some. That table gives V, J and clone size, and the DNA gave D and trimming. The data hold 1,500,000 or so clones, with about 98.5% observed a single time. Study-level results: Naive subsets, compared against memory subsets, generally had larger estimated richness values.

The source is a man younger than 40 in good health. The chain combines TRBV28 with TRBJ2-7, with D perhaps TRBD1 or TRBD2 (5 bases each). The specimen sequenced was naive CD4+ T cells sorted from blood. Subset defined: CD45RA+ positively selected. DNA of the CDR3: TGTGCCAGCAGTTTACAGAGGGTTAAAGGGGACGAGCAGTACTTC. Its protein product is CASSLQRVKGDEQYF.